This T cell receptor (beta chain) was sequenced for a study of response to subunit inactivated influenza vaccine (dated by TCRdb to 2017 to 2018). Broadly, across the study: Deep quantitative T cell receptor repertoire profiling was used in the study to track responses to a trivalent subunit inactivated influenza vaccine. Study-wide findings and limitations: The authors suggested that each seasonal influenza vaccination may recruit only a limited number of new T cells.

Library construction relied on RT-PCR. The reads were generated on an Illumina HiSeq 2500. In TCRdb, the public reads were trimmed at Q25 with fastp and aligned with MiXCR, with productive beta chains retained. Here each entry gathers all rows of one CDR3 protein and keeps the most common genes and DNA. The table for this sample lists about 540,000 distinct CDR3 sequences; around 21% of them were counted only once. In total, the top ten clones hold roughly 2.8% of the sample. This clonotype showed up just a few times. The antigen this receptor binds is unknown. Per-base quality was not reported, and no clone a single base away is much larger than it. Here V drops 6 bases and J drops 5 bases, and the junction holds 15 bases not matched to any gene. Per the germline V gene, MNHNS is the CDR1 and SASEGT is the CDR2. CDR3 length: 17 amino acids, cysteine to phenylalanine. This entry keeps only the CDR3 DNA: 51 bases, framed from base 1.

The same sample was also used in a study of T cells expressing NK-cell markers. Reported in the second study: 5'RACE template switching, by which a universal primer site and unique molecular identifiers were added, was used to make TCR beta cDNA libraries. TCR beta-chain repertoires were profiled in sorted CD3+CD56+NKG2C+, CD3+CD56+NKG2C- and CD3+CD56-NKG2C+ T-cell subsets from several donors. Seven of the eight sequenced donors were HCMV-seropositive and one was HCMV-seronegative. To restrict sorting to alphabetaTCR-expressing T cells, an anti-gammadeltaTCR antibody was added in several experiments. In several donors, the dominant CD3+CD56+NKG2C+ clonotypes ranked among the top 10 CD8+ clonotypes, making up 1.0-7.0% of CD8+ T cells. Those dominant clonotypes were again the most abundant among CD3+CD56-NKG2C+ cells in a handful of donors, at roughly 28.3-65%. It remained unclear whether the expanded NKG2C-expressing T cell clones were specific for HCMV antigens. The eight sequenced donors were randomly selected healthy volunteers, three men and five women. To determine HCMV serostatus, a commercial ELISA kit was used to detect HCMV-specific IgG in serum. Ficoll density gradient centrifugation was used to isolate peripheral blood mononuclear cells from blood. Magnetic immunoseparation with Miltenyi isolation kits was used to isolate CD4+ and CD8+ T cells from PBMC. cDNA synthesis was primed from the TCR beta constant segment, followed by two successive PCR amplification steps. The libraries were sequenced on Illumina HiSeq 2000/2500, MiSeq or NextSeq, producing 2 x 150 bp reads. MIGEC handled demultiplexing of the reads and grouping by UMI, while MiTCR was used to assemble and quantify clonotypes. Only TCR cDNA sequences supported by at least two reads were kept to exclude erroneous sequences. The tcR package was used for downstream repertoire analysis, with clonotypes matched between fractions based on CDR3 nucleotide sequence plus V segment. Antigen specificity was annotated against VDJdb with VDJmatch, allowing one amino acid substitution in CDR3.

The chain employs TRBV6-1 and TRBJ2-4; 8 of the junction bases match TRBD1. This specimen consisted of CD4+ T cells sorted from PBMCs, obtained less than 13 days after vaccination. The source is a middle-aged man who received an inactivated influenza vaccine. Donor details come from another sample of the same person, matched by shared clones. The DNA reads as follows: TGTGCCAGCAGCTCTCCCGGGGCAGGGGGCGGCCAAAACATTCAGTACTTC. This encodes CASSSPGAGGGQNIQYF.